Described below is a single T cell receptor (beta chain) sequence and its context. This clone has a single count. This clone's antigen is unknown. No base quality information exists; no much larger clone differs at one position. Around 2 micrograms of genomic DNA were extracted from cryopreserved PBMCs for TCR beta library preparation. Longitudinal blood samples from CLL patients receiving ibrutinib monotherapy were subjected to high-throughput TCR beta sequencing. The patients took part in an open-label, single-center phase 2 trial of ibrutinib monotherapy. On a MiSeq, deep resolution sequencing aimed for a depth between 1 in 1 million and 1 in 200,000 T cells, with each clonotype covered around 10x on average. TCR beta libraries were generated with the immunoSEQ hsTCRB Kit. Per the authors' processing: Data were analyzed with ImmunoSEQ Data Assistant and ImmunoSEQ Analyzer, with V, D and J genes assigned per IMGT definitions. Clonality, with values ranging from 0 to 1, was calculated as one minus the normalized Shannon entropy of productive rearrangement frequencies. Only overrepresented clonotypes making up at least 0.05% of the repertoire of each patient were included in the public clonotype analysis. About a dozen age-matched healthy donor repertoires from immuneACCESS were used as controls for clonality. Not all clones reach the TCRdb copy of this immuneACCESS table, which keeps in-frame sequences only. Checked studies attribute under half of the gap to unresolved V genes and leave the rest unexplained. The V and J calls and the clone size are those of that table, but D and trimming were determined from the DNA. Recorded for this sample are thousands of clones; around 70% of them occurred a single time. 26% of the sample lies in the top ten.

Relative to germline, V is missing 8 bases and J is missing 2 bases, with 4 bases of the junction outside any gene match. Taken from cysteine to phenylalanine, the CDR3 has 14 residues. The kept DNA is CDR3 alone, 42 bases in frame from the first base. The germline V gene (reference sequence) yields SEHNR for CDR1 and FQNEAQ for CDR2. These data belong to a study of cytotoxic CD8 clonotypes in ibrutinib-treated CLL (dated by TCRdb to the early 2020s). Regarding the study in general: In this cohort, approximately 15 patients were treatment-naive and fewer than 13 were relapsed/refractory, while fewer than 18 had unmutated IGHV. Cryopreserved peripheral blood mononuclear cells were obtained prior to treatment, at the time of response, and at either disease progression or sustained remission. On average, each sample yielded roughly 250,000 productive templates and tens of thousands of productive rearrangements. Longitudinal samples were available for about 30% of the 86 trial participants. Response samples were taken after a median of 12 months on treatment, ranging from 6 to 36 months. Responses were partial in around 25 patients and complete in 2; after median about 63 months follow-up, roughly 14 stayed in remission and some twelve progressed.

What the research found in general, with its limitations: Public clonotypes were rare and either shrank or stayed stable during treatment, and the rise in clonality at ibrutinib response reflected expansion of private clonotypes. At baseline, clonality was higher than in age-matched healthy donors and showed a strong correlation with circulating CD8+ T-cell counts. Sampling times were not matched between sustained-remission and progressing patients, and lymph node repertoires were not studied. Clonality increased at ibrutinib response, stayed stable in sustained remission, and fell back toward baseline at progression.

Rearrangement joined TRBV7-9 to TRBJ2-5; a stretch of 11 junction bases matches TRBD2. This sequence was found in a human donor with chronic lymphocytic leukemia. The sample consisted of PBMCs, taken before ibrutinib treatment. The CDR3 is CASGLAGGQETQYF. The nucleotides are TGTGCCAGCGGGCTAGCGGGGGGACAAGAGACCCAGTACTTC. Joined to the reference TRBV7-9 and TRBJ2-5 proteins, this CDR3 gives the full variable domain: DTGVSQNPRHKITKRGQNVTFRCDPISEHNRLYWYRQTLGQGPEFLTYFQNEAQLEKSRLLSDRFSAERPKGSFSTLEIQRTEQGDSAMYLCASGLAGGQETQYFGPGTRLLVL.